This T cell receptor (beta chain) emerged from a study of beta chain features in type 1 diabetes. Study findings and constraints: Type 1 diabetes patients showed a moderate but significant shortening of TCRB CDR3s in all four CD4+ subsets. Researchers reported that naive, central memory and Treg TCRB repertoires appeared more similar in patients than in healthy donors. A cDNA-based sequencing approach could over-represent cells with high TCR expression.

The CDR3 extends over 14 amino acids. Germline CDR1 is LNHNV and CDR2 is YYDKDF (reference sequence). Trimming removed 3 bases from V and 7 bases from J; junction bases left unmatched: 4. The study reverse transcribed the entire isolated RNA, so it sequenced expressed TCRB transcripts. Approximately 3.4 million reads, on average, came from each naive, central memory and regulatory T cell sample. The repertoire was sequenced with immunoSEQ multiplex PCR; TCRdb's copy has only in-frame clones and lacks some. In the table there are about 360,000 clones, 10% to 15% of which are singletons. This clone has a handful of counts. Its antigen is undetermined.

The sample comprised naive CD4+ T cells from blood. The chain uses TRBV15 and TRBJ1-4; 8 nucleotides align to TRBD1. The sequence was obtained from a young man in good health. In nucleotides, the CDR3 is TGTGCCACCAGCAGGGACAGGGCAAGTGAAAAACTGTTTTTT. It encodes CATSRDRASEKLFF. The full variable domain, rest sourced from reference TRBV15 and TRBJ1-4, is DAMVIQNPRYQVTQFGKPVTLSCSQTLNHNVMYWYQQKSSQAPKLLFHYYDKDFNNEADTPDNFQSRRPNTSFCFLDIRSPGLGDTAMYLCATSRDRASEKLFFGSGTQLSVL.